A selection of T cell receptor beta chains follows, all from one sample in a study of blood T cell repertoires in COVID-19. TCRdb's copy holds only in-frame clones and misses some; the assay was immunoSEQ multiplex PCR. Of 210,000 or so clones listed, 70% to 90% are singletons. Sequencing was done on a sample of peripheral blood. The receptors shown here come from a woman aged 40-49 years who had recovered from COVID-19. CDR3s include the opening cysteine and the closing phenylalanine or tryptophan.

j_call,v_call,cdr3_aa
TRBJ2-5,TRBV4-1,CASSQDRLRAGGHALETQYF
TRBJ2-3,TRBV19,CASSMGSGRASDTQYF
TRBJ2-5,TRBV19,CASSAQGTETQYF
TRBJ1-1,TRBV15,CATSLGGGTEAFF
TRBJ2-5,TRBV25-1,CASSPAIWAGLEETQYF
TRBJ2-7,TRBV19,CASSPLSGIVYEQYF
TRBJ2-1,TRBV7-9,CASSPGLAGGHEQFF
TRBJ1-2,TRBV19,CASSIDRSGGLAYGYTF
TRBJ2-3,TRBV7-8,CASSYGTSGSHTDTQYF
TRBJ2-3,TRBV6-5,CASRTGFSADTQYF